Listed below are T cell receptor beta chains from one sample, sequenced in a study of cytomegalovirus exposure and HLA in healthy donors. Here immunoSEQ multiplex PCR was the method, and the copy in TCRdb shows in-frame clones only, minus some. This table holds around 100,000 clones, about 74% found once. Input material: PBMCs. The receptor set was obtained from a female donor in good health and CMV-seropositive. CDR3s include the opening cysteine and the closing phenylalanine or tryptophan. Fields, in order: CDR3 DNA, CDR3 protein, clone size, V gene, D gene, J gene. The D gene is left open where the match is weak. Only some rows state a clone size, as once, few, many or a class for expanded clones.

TGTGCCAGCAGTTCCCGGCCGGGATACTCTGGAAACACCATATATTTT,CASSSRPGYSGNTIYF,-,TRBV6-5,-,TRBJ1-3
TGTGCCAGCAGCTCCAGGGGACTAGTTGGACTCCACGAGCAGTACTTC,CASSSRGLVGLHEQYF,-,TRBV11-3,TRBD2,TRBJ2-7
TGTGCCAGTAGTGAACGACAGGGGACGGGTGAAAAACTGTTTTTT,CASSERQGTGEKLFF,-,TRBV19,TRBD1,TRBJ1-4
TGCGCCAGCAGCTTGCGAGGGGGCGATGAAAAACTGTTTTTT,CASSLRGGDEKLFF,-,TRBV5-1,TRBD1,TRBJ1-4
TGTGCCAGCAGCGTCCTTTACACAGATACGCAGTATTTT,CASSVLYTDTQYF,-,TRBV9,-,TRBJ2-3
TGTGCCAGCAGCTTACCCCAGACGGGAAGCTCCTATAATTCACCCCTCCACTTT,CASSLPQTGSSYNSPLHF,few,TRBV7-2,-,TRBJ1-6
TGCGCCAGCAGCCGCCGAGAAACGAACACTGAAGCTTTCTTT,CASSRRETNTEAFF,-,TRBV5-1,-,TRBJ1-1
TGTGCCAGTAGTATAGGCGGGATGACGGAGACCCAGTACTTC,CASSIGGMTETQYF,-,TRBV19,-,TRBJ2-5
TGCGCCAGCAGCCAAGAAGGGTGGCAGGGATTGGAAAAACTGTTTTTT,CASSQEGWQGLEKLFF,-,TRBV4-1,-,TRBJ1-4
TGTGCCAGCAGCTTGGATCCTATGGCGGGAATAGGGAATGAGCAGTTCTTC,CASSLDPMAGIGNEQFF,-,TRBV5-4,-,TRBJ2-1
TGTGCCATCGGACAGGCCCAAGGGCCCCAGCATTTT,CAIGQAQGPQHF,-,TRBV10-3,TRBD1,TRBJ1-5
TGTGCCAGCAGCTTAGTAGGGGGTGGCACCGGGGAGCTGTTTTTT,CASSLVGGGTGELFF,-,TRBV11-3,-,TRBJ2-2
TGTGCCAGCAGTTTATTAGCGGGAGGCCGGGAACTTGACTTC,CASSLLAGGRELDF,few,TRBV28,TRBD2,TRBJ2-7
TGTGCCAGCTCACCCGGCGGGGAGAACACTGAAGCTTTCTTT,CASSPGGENTEAFF,-,TRBV18,-,TRBJ1-1
TGTGCCAGCAGCTTGGTGGAGGGAACTGAAGCTTTCTTT,CASSLVEGTEAFF,-,TRBV7-9,-,TRBJ1-1
TGCGCCAGCAGCTTGGCGAGGACTAGCGGGAGCGCAGATACGCAGTATTTT,CASSLARTSGSADTQYF,-,TRBV5-1,TRBD2,TRBJ2-3
TGTGCCAGCAGTTACGGGTCGGAGAACGAGCAGTACTTC,CASSYGSENEQYF,-,TRBV6-5,-,TRBJ2-7
TGTGCCAGCAGACTGGTCCATGAGCAGTTCTTC,CASRLVHEQFF,-,TRBV28,-,TRBJ2-1
TGTGCCAGCAGTCCCGCAACAGGGGAATCGAGTGGCTACACCTTC,CASSPATGESSGYTF,-,TRBV7-2,TRBD1,TRBJ1-2
TGTGCCAGCAACGCGCGGGCTGGCTACACCTTC,CASNARAGYTF,-,TRBV6-6,-,TRBJ1-2